The 13 T cell receptor beta chains given below trace back to one sample, sequenced in a study of identical twins (dated by TCRdb to 2016 to 2018). Receptor libraries were prepared by 5' RACE. The sequencing machine was an Illumina HiSeq 2000. TCRdb trimmed the raw reads at Q25, called clones with MiXCR and kept productive beta chains. Each entry merges the rows of one CDR3 protein and shows their most common DNA and genes. Here the sample has approximately 550,000 distinct CDR3 sequences; 20% to 25% occur a single time. The leading ten clones occupy approximately 0.52% of the sample. The data were also submitted as part of a second study, on yellow fever vaccine responses in identical twins.

The sequenced sample was CD4+ T cells sorted from blood. These receptors originate from a woman aged 18-29 years in good health.

This clonotype occurred many times. The rearrangement links TRBV12-3 or TRBV12-4 to TRBJ2-1; 8 bases are shared with TRBD1. Germline trimming cut 5 bases from V and 8 bases from J; bases unmatched to any gene: 8. The CDR3 totals 14 residues. CDR3 DNA: TGTGCCAGCAGTAAGACAGGGGTCGGCGATGAGCAGTTCTTC. Its protein is CASSKTGVGDEQFF.

This clonotype has more than one count but fewer than ten. J is TRBJ1-2 and V is TRBV24-1; D remains unclear. The CDR3 has 14 amino acids. V lost 5 bases, J lost 5 bases, and 14 bases lay in between. Germline CDR1 reads KGHDR; CDR2 reads SFDVKD. The CDR3: CATSARGVQYGYTF. The CDR3 DNA reads TGTGCCACCAGTGCCCGCGGGGTCCAGTATGGCTACACCTTC.

This clonotype was seen only a few times. The gene calls are TRBV28 and TRBJ2-4, with 7 bases identical to TRBD2. The junction had 8 bases not matched to a gene; V was cut back by 1 base and J by 5 bases. The germline gives CDR1 MDHEN, CDR2 SYDVKM. This CDR3 is built from 16 residues. The CDR3 nucleotides read TGTGCCAGCAGTTTATCCGGGGGAGGGGATCAAAACATTCAGTACTTC. This sequence encodes CASSLSGGGDQNIQYF. Full variable domain (missing parts from reference TRBV28 and TRBJ2-4): DVKVTQSSRYLVKRTGEKVFLECVQDMDHENMFWYRQDPGLGLRLIYFSYDVKMKEKGDIPEGYSVSREKKERFSLILESASTNQTSMYLCASSLSGGGDQNIQYFGAGTRLSVL.

This sequence joins TRBV12-3 or TRBV12-4 and TRBJ2-7; no clear D. This CDR3 is built from 14 residues. Trimming cost V 5 bases and J 0 bases, with 11 bases left between them. The DNA of the CDR3 is TGTGCCAGCAGTCTCCACCACAGCTCCTACGAGCAGTACGTC. Its protein product is CASSLHHSSYEQYV.

This clonotype showed up just a few times. This chain joins TRBV4-1 and TRBJ2-3, with D unclear. Germline V CDR1 and CDR2: MGHRA, YSYEKL. This CDR3 is built from 15 residues. V lost 6 bases and J lost 7, with 20 bases in between. The CDR3 protein is CASRQSQDLVNTQYF. The CDR3 DNA reads TGCGCCAGCAGGCAAAGCCAAGATCTAGTGAATACGCAGTATTTT.

Only a few counts were recorded for this clonotype. The chain employs TRBV20-1 and TRBJ1-1; D may be TRBD1 (6 bases). CDR1 DFQATT and CDR2 SNEGSKA come from the germline V gene (reference sequence). V was pared by 6 bases and J by 3 bases, with 14 bases between. The CDR3 sequence is 13 residues long. The CDR3 is CSAPQGRDTEAFF. CDR3 in DNA: TGCAGTGCCCCACAGGGTAGGGACACTGAAGCTTTCTTT.

The sample holds a few counts of this clonotype. J is TRBJ2-3 and V is TRBV12-3 or TRBV12-4, with D possibly TRBD2 on 5 matching bases. The CDR3 contains 15 residues. V dropped 3 bases and J dropped 2 bases, with 12 bases sitting between them. The CDR3 nucleotides read TGTGCCAGCAGTTTCCTAGGAGGATTCACAGATACGCAGTATTTT. Translation gives CASSFLGGFTDTQYF.

In this sample, this clonotype turned up a few times. The gene calls are TRBV4-1 and TRBJ2-4; the match to TRBD1 covers 9 bases. V gave up 4 bases and J gave up 1 base; unmatched junction bases: 5. The germline gives CDR1 MGHRA, CDR2 YSYEKL. CDR3 length: 16 residues. CDR3 sequence: CASSPGTGLAKNIQYF. The CDR3 DNA reads as TGCGCCAGCAGCCCCGGGACAGGGTTGGCCAAAAACATTCAGTACTTC.

The chain uses TRBV11-3 and TRBJ2-7, with D tentatively TRBD2 (5 bases). V lost 3 bases and J lost 3, with 15 bases in between. CDR1 and CDR2 (germline): SGHNT, YENEEA. CDR3 length: 15 residues. In DNA form, the CDR3 reads TGTGCCAGCAGCTTTAGTAGCGTTGCGCACTACGAGCAGTACTTC. Residues: CASSFSSVAHYEQYF.

This chain joins TRBV5-5 and TRBJ2-1, with D possibly matching TRBD2 (6 bases). V gave up 4 bases and J gave up 4 bases, with 12 bases separating them. The V gene's germline CDR1 is SGHKS and CDR2 YYEKEE (reference sequence). The CDR3 is 14 amino acids. The CDR3 spells CASSGVGTYNEQFF. CDR3 nucleotide sequence: TGTGCCAGCAGCGGTGTCGGGACTTACAATGAGCAGTTCTTC.

This clonotype was counted between two and nine times. V is TRBV2 and J is TRBJ2-3; 9 nucleotides line up with TRBD2. Per the germline V gene, CDR1 is SNHLY and CDR2 is FYNNEI. With 1 base clipped from V and 4 bases from J, the junction kept 3 bases outside the gene matches. The CDR3 is made up of 15 amino acids. CDR3 in amino acids: CASSEVAGVPDTQYF. The CDR3 coding sequence is TGTGCCAGCAGTGAAGTAGCGGGAGTCCCAGATACGCAGTATTTT.

To note about this clonotype: A much larger clone differs from this one at a single base, so this may be a read error. The rearrangement joins TRBV5-1 to TRBJ2-1; D may be TRBD1 (6 bases). Germline V gene lookup returns CDR1 SGHRS and CDR2 YFSETQ. Between the trimmed V and J ends, which lost 0 bases and 0 bases, there was a span of 7 bases. CDR3 length equals 15 residues. CDR3 loop: CASSLAGHSYNEQFF. In DNA form, the CDR3 reads TGCGCCAGCAGCTTGGCGGGACACTCCTACAATGAGCAGTTCTTC. Variable domain in full (rest from reference TRBV5-1 and TRBJ2-1): KAGVTQTPRYLIKTRGQQVTLSCSPISGHRSVSWYQQTPGQGLQFLFEYFSETQRNKGNFPGRFSGRQFSNSRSEMNVSTLELGDSALYLCASSLAGHSYNEQFFGPGTRLTVL.

The DNA of the CDR3 is TGCAGTGCTAGAGGGCTAGCGGGGGCATTTGAGCAGTTCTTC. Protein: CSARGLAGAFEQFF. V usage is TRBV20-1 and J usage is TRBJ2-1, with 10 bases aligning to TRBD2. The CDR3 has 14 residues. CDR1 and CDR2 (germline): DFQATT, SNEGSKA (reference sequence). Trimming removed 1 base from V and 9 bases from J; junction bases left unmatched: 6.